The 26 T cell receptor beta chains below all came from one sample that was sequenced in a study of cytomegalovirus exposure and HLA in healthy donors. With 60 Vbeta and 13 Jbeta primers, the PCR was carried out. Using immunoSEQ multiplex PCR, the repertoire was profiled, and TCRdb retains in-frame clones only, with some absent. Altogether roughly 130,000 clones are present, 65% to 90% being singletons, with the ten largest covering 2.5% to 3%. The sample comprised PBMCs. The receptors derive from a woman younger than 35 in good health and CMV-seropositive.

The chain has TRBV2 and TRBJ1-3; D is uncertain. The CDR3 spans 15 residues. CDR1 is SNHLY, CDR2 FYNNEI, per germline. Trimming cost V 8 bases and J 1 base, with 15 bases left between them. CDR3 protein: CASQERAGSGNTIYF. CDR3 sequence (DNA): TGTGCCAGCCAGGAGCGGGCGGGGTCTGGAAACACCATATATTTT. The complete variable domain, with remaining parts taken from reference TRBV2 and TRBJ1-3, reads EPEVTQTPSHQVTQMGQEVILRCVPISNHLYFYWYRQILGQKVEFLVSFYNNEISEKSEIFDDQFSVERPDGSNFTLKIRSTKLEDSAMYFCASQERAGSGNTIYFGEGSWLTVV.

This clone came up a few times. An end of the junction does not agree with germline; a read error may underlie this. The rearrangement joins TRBV7-9 to TRBJ2-3; TRBD1 agrees at 12 bases. The germline CDR1 and CDR2 sequences are SEHNR and FQNEAQ (reference sequence). This CDR3 has 18 amino acids. This CDR3 is CSSSRRDRGRFRTDTQYF. CDR3 in DNA: TGTTCCAGCAGTCGGCGGGACAGGGGGCGTTTCCGGACAGATACGCAGTATTTT.

This clone was seen just once. The V and J genes are TRBV11-2 and TRBJ2-1, with 7 bases that match TRBD1. Germline V lookup: CDR1 SGHAT, CDR2 FQNNGV. V dropped 1 base and J dropped 8; count of bases not matched to a gene: 5. The CDR3 contains 14 residues. The CDR3 loop reads CASSLGQGVYEQFF. The CDR3 bases are TGTGCCAGCAGCTTAGGGCAGGGGGTTTATGAGCAGTTCTTC.

The chain uses TRBV27 and TRBJ2-7; TRBD2 aligns across 9 bases. Germline V lookup: CDR1 MNHEY, CDR2 SMNVEV (reference sequence). This CDR3 has 16 amino acids. V was pared by 5 bases and J by 7 bases, with 15 bases of the junction left unmatched. In DNA form, the CDR3 reads TGTGCCAGCAGTCCCACCTGGGGGGCGGGGGGGAGGGAGCAGTACTTC. Amino acid sequence: CASSPTWGAGGREQYF.

The chain employs TRBV7-3 and TRBJ2-1; D call uncertain. V lost 0 bases and J lost 7, with 4 bases in between. The CDR3 loop spans 12 amino acids. The germline gives CDR1 SGHTA, CDR2 FQGTGA. The CDR3 DNA reads as TGTGCCAGCAGCTTAACCCCAAATGAGCAGTTCTTC. Translation: CASSLTPNEQFF. The entire variable domain, with the rest obtained from reference TRBV7-3 and TRBJ2-1, is as follows: GAGVSQTPSNKVTEKGKYVELRCDPISGHTALYWYRQSLGQGPEFLIYFQGTGAADDSGLPNDRFFAVRPEGSVSTLKIQRTERGDSAVYLCASSLTPNEQFFGPGTRLTVL.

The chain recombines TRBV27 with TRBJ2-1, with 7 nucleotides matching TRBD2. The length of the CDR3 is 15 residues. Germline assignment: CDR1 MNHEY and CDR2 SMNVEV (reference sequence). Losses at the gene ends were 6 bases for V and 3 bases for J; bases not matched to a gene: 8. CDR3 sequence reads: CASSMGGAIYNEQFF. The DNA of the CDR3 is TGTGCCAGCAGCATGGGAGGGGCCATCTACAATGAGCAGTTCTTC.

This clone was detected only a few times. This chain links TRBV6-5 with TRBJ1-6, with D maybe TRBD1 (5 bases). V gave up 4 bases and J gave up 8 bases, with 15 bases separating them. Germline CDR1 and CDR2: MNHEY and SVGAGI. The CDR3 has 15 residues. The CDR3 is CASSLLQGRDSPLHF. As DNA, the CDR3 is TGTGCCAGCAGTTTACTTCAGGGAAGGGATTCACCCCTCCACTTT.

This chain joins TRBV18 and TRBJ1-1; maybe TRBD1 (5 bases). Looked up from germline, CDR1 is KGHSH and CDR2 is LQKENI. Trimming took off 4 bases at V and 2 bases at J, with 14 bases between the two ends. This CDR3 region has 15 residues. The CDR3 spells CASSLGGGINTEAFF. The CDR3 coding sequence is TGTGCCAGCTCACTTGGGGGGGGAATTAACACTGAAGCTTTCTTT.

V and J are TRBV2 and TRBJ2-3; maybe TRBD1 (6 bases). V lost 2 bases to trimming and J lost 1 base, with 13 bases between them. This CDR3 spans 16 amino acids. CDR1 and CDR2 (germline): SNHLY, FYNNEI. CDR3 coding DNA: TGTGCCAGCAGTGAAAGGGGGAAGACTGGCACAGATACGCAGTATTTT. Translating gives CASSERGKTGTDTQYF.

The table lists this clone with a count of one. The chain uses TRBV9 and TRBJ1-1; 7 bases match TRBD1. This CDR3 region has 15 residues. Germline V CDR1 and CDR2: SGDLS, YYNGEE. The ends lost 3 bases at V and 0 bases at J; junction bases unmatched: 5. The CDR3 reads CASSAYRGLNTEAFF. The CDR3 DNA is TGTGCCAGCAGCGCCTACAGGGGTTTGAACACTGAAGCTTTCTTT.

This clone appeared a few times. The CDR3 bases are TGTGCCATCAGTGAGTTCGGAGGACTAGCGAGACAAGAGACCCAGTACTTC. Translated, it gives CAISEFGGLARQETQYF. The chain combines TRBV10-3 with TRBJ2-5, with 9 bases aligning to TRBD2. Per germline, CDR1 ENHRY and CDR2 SYGVKD. V shed 1 base, J shed 2 bases, and the junction held 8 bases outside the gene matches. The CDR3 runs 17 residues.

This clone was detected a few times. This chain connects TRBV11-2 to TRBJ1-4; D is uncertain. The CDR3 runs 12 residues. V was trimmed by 5 bases and J by 7 bases, leaving 8 bases between them. CDR1 is SGHAT, CDR2 FQNNGV, per germline. The CDR3 sequence: CASSRSGEKLFF. The CDR3 region has the DNA TGTGCCAGCAGCCGGAGTGGTGAAAAACTGTTTTTT.

The rearrangement joins TRBV18 to TRBJ1-2; TRBD1 agrees at 9 bases. Germline CDR1 is KGHSH and CDR2 is LQKENI. The CDR3 runs to 15 residues. Trimming at V came to 5 bases and at J to 4 bases, leaving 8 bases not matched to a gene. CDR3 nucleotides: TGTGCCAGCTCAGACCCCGGGACAGGGCCCTATGGCTACACCTTC. It is translated as CASSDPGTGPYGYTF.

In this sample, this clone turned up once. J is TRBJ2-7 and V is TRBV6-5; 7 bases align to TRBD1. The CDR3 consists of 12 residues. Germline lookup yields CDR1 MNHEY and CDR2 SVGAGI. The V and J ends lost 6 bases and 6 bases, in that order; junction bases with no gene match: 5. This CDR3 reads CASSRGQSEQYF. The CDR3 nucleotides read TGTGCCAGCAGCCGGGGACAGTCCGAGCAGTACTTC.

V usage is TRBV27 and J usage is TRBJ2-1; 11 bases are a match to TRBD2. Losses at the gene ends were 2 bases for V and 7 bases for J; bases not matched to a gene: 4. The CDR3 is made up of 15 amino acids. Germline V gene lookup returns CDR1 MNHEY and CDR2 SMNVEV (reference sequence). The CDR3: CASSLGLAGGNEQFF. The CDR3 DNA sequence: TGTGCCAGCAGTTTAGGGCTAGCGGGGGGTAATGAGCAGTTCTTC.

Regarding this clone: At the DNA level, this CDR3 is encoded by other sequences in the same sample as well. V is TRBV5-4 and J is TRBJ2-5; D call uncertain. The CDR3 extends over 14 amino acids. Trimming took off 0 bases at V and 2 bases at J, with 8 bases between the two ends. The germline V gene has CDR1 SGHNT and CDR2 YYREEE (reference sequence). CDR3 DNA sequence: TGTGCCAGCAGCTTGGAGGCAGGACAAGAGACCCAGTACTTC. Translation gives CASSLEAGQETQYF. Combining the CDR3 with reference TRBV5-4 and TRBJ2-5 gives the whole variable domain ETGVTQSPTHLIKTRGQQVTLRCSSQSGHNTVSWYQQALGQGPQFIFQYYREEENGRGNFPPRFSGLQFPNYSSELNVNALELDDSALYLCASSLEAGQETQYFGPGTRLLVL.

V usage is TRBV7-9 and J usage is TRBJ2-2; 7 nucleotides match TRBD1. The CDR3 is 14 amino acids. CDR1 is SEHNR and CDR2 is FQNEAQ in the germline V gene (reference sequence). The ends lost 0 bases at V and 5 bases at J; junction bases unmatched: 0. CDR3 DNA: TGTGCCAGCAGCTTAGCGGACAGGACCGGGGAGCTGTTTTTT. Its protein is CASSLADRTGELFF. Supplemented by reference TRBV7-9 and TRBJ2-2, the full variable domain reads DTGVSQNPRHKITKRGQNVTFRCDPISEHNRLYWYRQTLGQGPEFLTYFQNEAQLEKSRLLSDRFSAERPKGSFSTLEIQRTEQGDSAMYLCASSLADRTGELFFGEGSRLTVL.

This rearrangement joins TRBV19 to TRBJ2-1; D is possibly TRBD1 (5 bases). The CDR3 covers 16 residues. From germline, CDR1 is LNHDA and CDR2 SQIVND (reference sequence). V was trimmed by 1 base and J by 0 bases, leaving 10 bases between them. The CDR3 DNA is TGTGCCAGTAGTATAGGAAGGACACTCTCCTACAATGAGCAGTTCTTC. Translated, it gives CASSIGRTLSYNEQFF.

The J gene is TRBJ2-3, the V gene TRBV5-4; no clear D. Per the germline V gene, CDR1 is SGHNT and CDR2 is YYREEE (reference sequence). With 0 bases removed from V and 7 bases from J, the gap between germline ends came to 9 bases. The CDR3 consists of 13 residues. Written as DNA, the CDR3 is TGTGCCAGCAGCTTGGAGGCGGTGTATACGCAGTATTTT. Encoded protein: CASSLEAVYTQYF.

The gene calls are TRBV7-9 and TRBJ1-2, with a tentative D call TRBD1 (6 bases). This CDR3 spans 15 amino acids. The germline V and J ends were trimmed by 3 bases and 1 base, with 12 bases remaining between them. Germline CDR1 SEHNR, CDR2 FQNEAQ (reference sequence). The CDR3 region has the DNA TGTGCCAGCAGCTTGTCAGGGGCCAATAACTATGGCTACACCTTC. As protein: CASSLSGANNYGYTF. The entire variable domain, with the rest obtained from reference TRBV7-9 and TRBJ1-2, is as follows: DTGVSQNPRHKITKRGQNVTFRCDPISEHNRLYWYRQTLGQGPEFLTYFQNEAQLEKSRLLSDRFSAERPKGSFSTLEIQRTEQGDSAMYLCASSLSGANNYGYTFGSGTRLTVV.

The rearrangement joins TRBV6-5 to TRBJ1-2; possible D gene TRBD1, 6 bases. V lost 2 bases, J lost 8 bases, and 12 bases lay in between. Germline V gives CDR1 MNHEY, CDR2 SVGAGI. CDR3 length: 13 amino acids. Here the CDR3 reads CASSYPGAEGYTF. DNA of the CDR3: TGTGCCAGCAGTTACCCAGGGGCTGAGGGCTACACCTTC.

CDR3 bases: TGTGCCAGCAGCCGATTAGGGGCGCTTGGCGGCGAGACCCAGTACTTC. This gives the protein CASSRLGALGGETQYF. This rearrangement joins TRBV7-2 to TRBJ2-5, with D maybe TRBD1 (5 bases). Germline loops: CDR1 SGHTA, CDR2 FQGNSA. The CDR3 extends over 16 amino acids. Trimming removed 5 bases at V and 5 bases at J, with 21 bases between.

This clone came up once. One junction end disagrees with the germline gene, perhaps due to a read error. This CDR3 is CSSSLDSHEQYF. The CDR3 DNA reads TGTTCCAGCAGCTTAGACAGTCACGAGCAGTACTTC. This rearrangement joins TRBV7-9 to TRBJ2-7; possibly TRBD1 for D (5 bases). From germline, CDR1 is SEHNR and CDR2 FQNEAQ (reference sequence). The CDR3 contains 12 residues.

This rearrangement joins TRBV7-9 to TRBJ2-1; TRBD2 might be the D (6 bases). Per germline, CDR1 SEHNR and CDR2 FQNEAQ (reference sequence). The V and J ends lost 2 bases and 0 bases respectively, with 14 bases between them. The CDR3 length is 17 residues. The CDR3, as DNA: TGTGCCAGCAGCTTACCCCCAACTAGCCCCTCCTACAATGAGCAGTTCTTC. The encoded protein is CASSLPPTSPSYNEQFF.

The CDR3, as DNA: TGTGCCAGCATCTTACAGCCCGGAGAGACCCAGTACTTC. It yields the protein CASILQPGETQYF. The rearrangement uses TRBV2 and TRBJ2-5; no definite D call. The germline CDR1 and CDR2 sequences are SNHLY and FYNNEI. V dropped 7 bases and J dropped 4 bases, with 13 bases sitting between them. The CDR3 runs to 13 residues.

CDR3 sequence: CASSEYRGVETQYF. For the CDR3, the DNA is TGTGCCAGCAGTGAATACAGGGGGGTCGAGACCCAGTACTTC. V is TRBV6-1 and J is TRBJ2-5; TRBD1 matches at 8 bases. The CDR3 is made up of 14 amino acids. Germline-derived CDR1 and CDR2 are MNHNS and SASEGT. With 2 bases clipped from V and 5 bases from J, the junction kept 4 bases outside the gene matches.